The clone carrying this T cell receptor (beta chain) was detected ten times or more. Its antigen is currently unknown. Each cDNA molecule carried a unique molecular identifier. TCRdb fed the 5' RACE reads into MiXCR, producing one record per CDR3 protein. The data show roughly 38,000 distinct CDR3 sequences, about 5.6% seen once. These data belong to a study of early T cells in non-severe SARS-CoV-2 infection. Background on the study: Sequenced bulk RNA came from whole blood that was unsorted, and chains were unpaired. Whole-study findings and limits: Matching against VDJdb likely underestimated virus-specific expansions, favoring anti-spike CD8.

The ends lost 4 bases at V and 7 bases at J; junction bases unmatched: 10. Looked up from germline, CDR1 is SGHRS and CDR2 is YFSETQ. The CDR3 runs 15 residues. Specimen: whole blood. The gene calls are TRBV5-1 and TRBJ2-2, with 7 nucleotides matching TRBD1. The clonotype originates from an adult who was a healthcare worker with PCR-confirmed SARS-CoV-2 infection or an uninfected control (not recorded which). CDR3 coding DNA: TGCGCCAGCAGCCTAATGACAGGGAATGACGGGGAGCTGTTTTTT. Translation gives CASSLMTGNDGELFF.